The 8 T cell receptor beta chains below come from one sample, sequenced in a study of T-cell reconstitution after alpha-beta-depleted transplantation in children. TCRbeta library preparation incorporated unique molecular identifiers. In TCRdb, the PCR reads were re-called with MiXCR into one record per CDR3 protein. The sample lists hundreds of thousands of distinct CDR3 sequences, about 12% occurring once. The specimen comprised PBMCs, sampled before TCRalphabeta/CD19-depleted stem cell transplant. The receptors shown here come from a girl under 10 years old with congenital amegakaryocytic thrombocytopenia, due to receive a stem cell transplant.

This clonotype was detected a few times. This chain links TRBV11-2 with TRBJ2-1; 7 bases line up with TRBD2. V lost 4 bases, J lost 12 bases, and 9 bases stayed unmatched. CDR3 length equals 13 residues. CDR1 and CDR2 from the germline V gene are SGHAT and FQNNGV. The CDR3 sequence is CASSWDLSGVQFF. The DNA for the CDR3 is TGTGCCAGCAGCTGGGACCTCAGCGGGGTGCAGTTCTTC.

The sample holds many counts of this clonotype. The chain uses TRBV12-3 or TRBV12-4 and TRBJ1-5; the match to TRBD1 covers 9 bases. V dropped 2 bases and J dropped 5; count of bases not matched to a gene: 4. The CDR3 is made up of 15 amino acids. DNA of the CDR3: TGTGCCAGCAGTTTATGGGGACAGGGTGATCAGCCCCAGCATTTT. Protein sequence: CASSLWGQGDQPQHF.

There are a few counts of this clonotype. The J gene is TRBJ2-5, the V gene TRBV5-1; a possible D gene is TRBD2 (6 bases). The length of the CDR3 is 16 residues. Trimming shortened V by 4 bases and J by 3 bases, and 19 bases separated the two germline ends. CDR1 is SGHRS, CDR2 YFSETQ, per germline. As DNA, the CDR3 is TGCGCCAGCAGCACGGGACTCCGGGTCGGTGAAGAGACCCAGTACTTC. Amino acid sequence: CASSTGLRVGEETQYF.

This clonotype was seen ten or more times. The V call is TRBV5-1, the J call TRBJ2-1, with D maybe TRBD2 (6 bases). CDR1 is SGHRS, CDR2 YFSETQ, per germline. The CDR3 has 15 amino acids. Deletions cut 4 bases from V and 4 bases from J, with 15 bases between. In DNA form, the CDR3 reads TGCGCCAGCAGCGAATCAGCTAGCGTTTACAATGAGCAGTTCTTC. This translates into CASSESASVYNEQFF.

This clonotype has at least ten counts. The rearrangement joins TRBV5-1 to TRBJ2-3; a weak D match, TRBD2 (6 bases). The CDR3 runs to 15 residues. Germline CDR1 is SGHRS and CDR2 is YFSETQ. V lost 4 bases to trimming and J lost 2 bases, with 14 bases between them. As DNA, the CDR3 is TGCGCCAGCAGCCTTGAGACTAGTACCACAGATACGCAGTATTTT. It specifies CASSLETSTTDTQYF.

This clonotype was picked up many times. J is TRBJ1-1 and V is TRBV5-1; D gene ambiguous. Germline CDR1 and CDR2: SGHRS and YFSETQ. Trimming removed 4 bases at V and 4 bases at J, with 17 bases between. This CDR3 is 15 amino acids long. In nucleotides, the CDR3 is TGCGCCAGCAGCGGACGAGACGCCTTGACCACTGAAGCTTTCTTT. Translated: CASSGRDALTTEAFF.

This clonotype was observed a few times. The rearrangement joins TRBV20-1 to TRBJ1-1; the match to TRBD1 covers 8 bases. V was pared by 6 bases and J by 4 bases, with 13 bases of the junction left unmatched. The CDR3 totals 15 residues. The germline gives CDR1 DFQATT, CDR2 SNEGSKA (reference sequence). CDR3 protein: CSAAPGGSWSTEAFF. The DNA for the CDR3 is TGCAGTGCAGCTCCAGGGGGCAGTTGGTCCACTGAAGCTTTCTTT.

This clonotype was seen a handful of times. This chain links TRBV28 with TRBJ2-7; weak D call: TRBD2 (6 bases). The CDR3 sequence is 17 residues long. V lost 7 bases to trimming and J lost 2 bases, with 24 bases between them. In germline, CDR1 is MDHEN, CDR2 SYDVKM. CDR3 in DNA: TGTGCCAGCACCGTCCTGTCCGGGGGTCTTCAAACCTACGAGCAGTACTTC. Encoded protein: CASTVLSGGLQTYEQYF.